The TCR beta chain under discussion was sequenced for a study of blood T cell repertoires in COVID-19. Study-wide context: The United States, Italy and Spain were the sources of the acute and convalescent COVID-19 samples.

Original handling: For nucleated cells, counts were estimated from reference gene primer amplification. Method: immunoSEQ multiplex PCR; TCRdb's copy keeps in-frame clones and lacks some. Clone size and V and J calls were adopted from that table, with D and trimming inferred from the DNA. This table holds about 120,000 clones, roughly three quarters found once. From germline, CDR1 is LGHDT and CDR2 YNNKEL (reference sequence). V shed 7 bases, J shed 0 bases, and the junction held 3 bases outside the gene matches. CDR3 length equals 14 residues. Sequenced input: peripheral blood. This receptor was taken from a human donor in a cohort sampled during active COVID-19. The chain uses TRBV3-1 (or the pseudogene TRBV3-2) and TRBJ1-1; TRBD1 aligns across 9 bases. The CDR3 DNA reads as TGTGCCAGCACCCGGACAGGGGTGAACACTGAAGCTTTCTTT. Protein product: CASTRTGVNTEAFF.